The clone carrying this T cell receptor (beta chain) was picked up many times. Its matching antigen is unknown. Library preparation for TCR beta used quantitative 5'-RACE with molecular barcodes. TCRdb independently ran MiXCR on the 5' RACE reads; one entry per CDR3 protein. The sample has a few hundred thousand distinct CDR3 sequences; roughly 25% are singletons. This specimen belongs to a study of CD8 T cells in ankylosing spondylitis. Overall study results and limits: Reports of some motif variants in reactive arthritis synovial fluid and blood predate this one. Blood of patients with ankylosing spondylitis appeared to be characterized by a TCR beta motif of eight highly homologous variants.

In germline, CDR1 is SGHTA, CDR2 FQGNSA. The V gene lost 5 bases and the J gene lost 4 bases, with 9 bases spanning the gap. The CDR3 extends over 13 amino acids. Input material: blood, either unsorted or a sorted T cell fraction (not recorded which). This receptor was obtained from a male donor with ankylosing spondylitis or in good health (not recorded which). The V gene is TRBV7-2, the J gene TRBJ1-5, with D possibly matching TRBD1 (6 bases). The CDR3 region is CASSIQGNQPQHF. CDR3 nucleotides: TGTGCCAGCAGCATACAGGGTAATCAGCCCCAGCATTTT. Together with reference TRBV7-2 and TRBJ1-5, the CDR3 gives the full variable domain: GAGVSQSPSNKVTEKGKDVELRCDPISGHTALYWYRQSLGQGLEFLIYFQGNSAPDKSGLPSDRFSAERTGGSVSTLTIQRTQQEDSAVYLCASSIQGNQPQHFGDGTRLSIL.